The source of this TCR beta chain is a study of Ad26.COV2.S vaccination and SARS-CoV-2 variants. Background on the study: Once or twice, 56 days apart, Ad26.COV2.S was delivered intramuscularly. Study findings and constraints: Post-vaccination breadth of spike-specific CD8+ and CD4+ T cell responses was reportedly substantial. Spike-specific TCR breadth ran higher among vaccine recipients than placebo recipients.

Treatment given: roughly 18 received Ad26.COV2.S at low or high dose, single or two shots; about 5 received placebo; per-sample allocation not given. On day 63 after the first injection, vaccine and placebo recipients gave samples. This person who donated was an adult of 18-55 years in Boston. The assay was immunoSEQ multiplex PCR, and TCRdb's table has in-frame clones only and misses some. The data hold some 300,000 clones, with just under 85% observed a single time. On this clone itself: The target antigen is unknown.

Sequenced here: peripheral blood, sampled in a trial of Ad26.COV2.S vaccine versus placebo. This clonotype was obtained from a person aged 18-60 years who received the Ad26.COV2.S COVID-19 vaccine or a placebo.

The CDR3 coding sequence is TGTGCCAGCAGCCAACCCCAAGAGACCCAGTACTTC. This translates into CASSQPQETQYF. The V and J genes are TRBV6-2 or TRBV6-3 and TRBJ2-5; D call uncertain. Germline CDR1 reads MNHEY; CDR2 reads SVGEGT. Trimming removed 6 bases at V and 1 base at J, with 6 bases between. The CDR3 runs to 12 residues.